This passage covers 2 T cell receptor beta chains from one sample sequenced in a study of T cell clonality in common variable immunodeficiency. General study points: Fewer deletions and N-nucleotide insertions were reportedly seen in common variable immunodeficiency TCR beta sequences.

The protocol was immunoSEQ multiplex PCR, while the TCRdb copy is restricted to in-frame clones and leaves out a portion. The profile covers over 20,000 clones, none occurring a single time. For these receptors, no antigen is known. The specimen was peripheral blood mononuclear cells. The source of these receptors is a human donor with common variable immunodeficiency.

Ten or more counts support this clone. The CDR3 end is not reached by the read, which stops 3 residues before it; the germline J gene fills it in. V gene TRBV30 combines with J gene TRBJ1-2, with TRBD1 matching over 9 bases. Looked up from germline, CDR1 is GTSNPN and CDR2 is SVGIG (reference sequence). The CDR3 sequence is 11 residues long. The CDR3 loop reads CAGGQGSGYTF. The part of the CDR3 DNA that was read is TGTGCCGGCGGACAGGGGAGCGGC.

This clone was counted between two and nine times. The read ends 3 residues early relative to the CDR3; the germline J gene fills the gap. J is TRBJ1-6 and V is TRBV2; maybe TRBD1 (5 bases). Deletions cut 10 bases from V and 0 bases from J, with 10 bases between. CDR1 SNHLY and CDR2 FYNNEI come from the germline V gene. The CDR3 extends over 14 amino acids. The part of the CDR3 DNA that was read is TGTGCCACTGCAGGGAGCTCCTATAATTCACCC. Its translation: CATAGSSYNSP. The full CDR3 is CATAGSSYNSPLHF. The whole variable domain, remainder taken from reference TRBV2 and TRBJ1-6, is EPEVTQTPSHQVTQMGQEVILRCVPISNHLYFYWYRQILGQKVEFLVSFYNNEISEKSEIFDDQFSVERPDGSNFTLKIRSTKLEDSAMYFCATAGSSYNSPLHFGNGTRLTVT.